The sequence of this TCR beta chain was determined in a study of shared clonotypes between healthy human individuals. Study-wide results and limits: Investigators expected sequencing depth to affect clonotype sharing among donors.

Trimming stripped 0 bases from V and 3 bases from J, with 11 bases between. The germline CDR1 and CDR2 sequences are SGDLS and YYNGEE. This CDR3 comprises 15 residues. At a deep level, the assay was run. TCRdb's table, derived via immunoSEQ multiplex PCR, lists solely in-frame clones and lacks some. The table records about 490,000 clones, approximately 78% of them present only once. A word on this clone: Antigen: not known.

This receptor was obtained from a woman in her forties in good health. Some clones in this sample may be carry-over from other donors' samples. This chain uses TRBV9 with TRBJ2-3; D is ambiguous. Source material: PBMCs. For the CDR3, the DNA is TGTGCCAGCAGCGTAGGCCATCTAGGTACAGATACGCAGTATTTT. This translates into CASSVGHLGTDTQYF.